The 12 T cell receptor beta chains reported below all come from one sample, sequenced in a study of T cells in women clearing cervical HPV infection. Clones were sequenced by immunoSEQ multiplex PCR, and TCRdb holds only the in-frame ones, with some missing. Here the sample table reports about 16,000 clones. Material: blood buffy coat. The receptor set was obtained from a woman aged 18-70 years with a cervical HPV16 infection that either progressed to CIN3+ or cleared (not recorded which).

Notes on this clone: The sequence runs out 3 residues before the end of the CDR3; the remainder is reconstructed from the germline J gene. V and J are TRBV19 and TRBJ2-1; 9 bases align to TRBD2. CDR1 is LNHDA, CDR2 SQIVND, per germline (reference sequence). Trimming removed 5 bases from V and 0 bases from J; junction bases left unmatched: 8. This CDR3 comprises 17 residues. CDR3 region: CASSPSTSGSSYNEQFF. The sequenced part of the CDR3 DNA is TGTGCCAGTAGTCCCTCGACTAGCGGAAGCTCCTACAATGAG. The full variable domain, its missing parts supplied by reference TRBV19 and TRBJ2-1, is DGGITQSPKYLFRKEGQNVTLSCEQNLNHDAMYWYRQDPGQGLRLIYYSQIVNDFQKGDIAEGYSVSREKKESFPLTVTSAQKNPTAFYLCASSPSTSGSSYNEQFFGPGTRLTVL.

As to this clone: The read stops 3 residues short of the end of the CDR3; the missing end is completed from the germline J gene. The V and J genes are TRBV7-2 and TRBJ1-3, with 7 bases matching TRBD1. After removal of 5 bases from V and 2 bases from J, the junction contained 6 bases not matched to a gene. Germline loops: CDR1 SGHTA, CDR2 FQGNSA. The CDR3 spans 15 residues. The sequenced part of the CDR3 DNA is TGTGCCAGCAGCAATGACAGGGTGGCTGGAAACACC. This translates into CASSNDRVAGNT. The complete CDR3 reads CASSNDRVAGNTIYF.

Points on this clone: The read ends 3 residues shy of where the CDR3 ends; the end is completed using the germline J gene. The V call is TRBV18, the J call TRBJ2-1; 7 bases map to TRBD1. V lost 2 bases to trimming and J lost 1 base; unmatched junction nucleotides: 11. The length of the CDR3 is 18 residues. Per the germline V gene, CDR1 is KGHSH and CDR2 is LQKENI. CDR3 region: CASSPVSGTALSYNEQFF. CDR3 DNA, as far as it was read: TGTGCCAGCTCACCAGTCTCCGGGACAGCCCTTTCCTACAATGAG. The full variable domain, completed using reference TRBV18 and TRBJ2-1, is NAGVMQNPRHLVRRRGQEARLRCSPMKGHSHVYWYRQLPEEGLKFMVYLQKENIIDESGMPKERFSAEFPKEGPSILRIQQVVRGDSAAYFCASSPVSGTALSYNEQFFGPGTRLTVL.

As concerns this clone: The observed sequence ends 3 residues before the CDR3 terminus, with the missing tail filled in from the germline J gene. The chain employs TRBV13 and TRBJ2-3; 9 bases fit TRBD1. From germline, CDR1 is PRHDT and CDR2 FYEKMQ (reference sequence). The V gene end was trimmed by 5 bases and the J gene end by 6 bases; junction bases not matched to a gene: 9. This CDR3 has 15 residues. Here the CDR3 reads CASSNRDRVGDTQYF. The sequenced part of the CDR3 DNA is TGTGCCAGCAGCAACCGGGACAGGGTAGGGGATACG.

For this clone: The read terminates 3 residues before the CDR3 end, so the remaining end is supplied by the germline J gene. The chain couples TRBV30 to TRBJ2-7, with a tentative D call TRBD1 (5 bases). The CDR3 contains 11 residues. V was trimmed by 2 bases and J by 4 bases, leaving 6 bases between them. The germline gives CDR1 GTSNPN, CDR2 SVGIG (reference sequence). Partial CDR3 DNA: TGTGCCTGGAGTCAGGGTTACGAG. Translated, it gives CAWSQGYE. The CDR3 as a whole reads CAWSQGYEQYF.

With respect to this clone: The read ends 3 residues early relative to the CDR3; the germline J gene fills the gap. The chain is built from TRBV7-2 and TRBJ2-1, with TRBD2 identical over 10 bases. CDR1 and CDR2 from the germline V gene are SGHTA and FQGNSA. Trimming cost V 10 bases and J 3 bases; bases outside gene matches: 3. The CDR3 has 13 amino acids. CDR3 DNA, as far as it was read: TGTGCCACCGCTAGCGGGAGCTACAATGAG. Its translation is CATASGSYNE. The whole CDR3 sequence is CATASGSYNEQFF.

As for this clone: Read data end 3 residues before the CDR3 end; the end is taken from the germline J gene. V and J are TRBV19 and TRBJ1-5; maybe TRBD1 (6 bases). CDR3 size: 14 residues. The V gene's germline CDR1 is LNHDA and CDR2 SQIVND (reference sequence). V was trimmed by 8 bases and J by 6 bases, leaving 17 bases between them. This chain's CDR3 is CASFSGHPGQPQHF. CDR3 bases read: TGTGCCAGTTTCTCGGGACACCCCGGTCAGCCC.

About this clone: Sequencing ends 3 residues short of the CDR3 end; the germline J gene provides the rest. This chain joins TRBV2 and TRBJ2-1; 7 bases align to TRBD2. This CDR3 region has 14 residues. CDR1 and CDR2 (germline): SNHLY, FYNNEI. Unmatched junction bases numbered 5, after V lost 6 bases and J lost 3 bases. Here the CDR3 reads CASRGLLNYNEQFF. The sequenced part of the CDR3 DNA is TGTGCCAGCAGGGGACTACTAAACTACAATGAG.

Concerning this clone: The read stops 3 residues short of the end of the CDR3; the missing end is completed from the germline J gene. V gene TRBV28 combines with J gene TRBJ2-2; TRBD1 might be the D (6 bases). The CDR3 loop spans 17 amino acids. V was shortened by 4 bases and J by 2 bases, with 17 bases between the two germline ends. Germline CDR1 is MDHEN and CDR2 is SYDVKM. The DNA read from the CDR3 is TGTGCCAGCAGTTCCGACAACTGGGACAACAACACCGGGGAG. It yields the protein CASSSDNWDNNTGE. The CDR3, in full, reads CASSSDNWDNNTGELFF.

Worth noting for this clone: The CDR3 end is not reached by the read, which stops 3 residues before it; the germline J gene fills it in. This rearrangement joins TRBV7-9 to TRBJ1-2; D might be TRBD1 (6 bases). Germline V gene lookup returns CDR1 SEHNR and CDR2 FQNEAQ (reference sequence). The CDR3 runs to 14 residues. Trimming left V 4 bases short and J 5 bases short, with 14 bases between. The CDR3 spells CASSSSGGAYGYTF. The sequenced CDR3 bases are TGTGCCAGCAGCTCTAGCGGGGGGGCGTATGGC.

On this clone: Sequence at one end of the junction differs from germline and may be a read error. Coverage ceases 3 residues before the CDR3 finishes, and the germline J gene fills in the end. This chain links TRBV4-2 with TRBJ2-5, with TRBD2 matching over 9 bases. The CDR3 spans 18 residues. Germline V gives CDR1 LGHNA, CDR2 YNFKEQ. The sequenced part of the CDR3 DNA is TGCGCCAGCAGCCAAGGATTGGGTGGCGGGAGGGCCCAAGAGACC. Its protein is CASSQGLGGGRAQET. From start to end, the CDR3 is CASSQGLGGGRAQETQYF.

Comments on this clone: The read terminates 3 residues ahead of where the CDR3 ends, so the germline J gene completes it. The chain has TRBV5-1 and TRBJ2-1; no clear D. Looked up from germline, CDR1 is SGHRS and CDR2 is YFSETQ. The CDR3 sequence is 13 residues long. With 1 base removed from V and 8 bases from J, the gap between germline ends came to 10 bases. This CDR3 reads CASSLPRVHEQFF. The part of the CDR3 DNA that was read is TGCGCCAGCAGCTTGCCTAGAGTCCATGAG.